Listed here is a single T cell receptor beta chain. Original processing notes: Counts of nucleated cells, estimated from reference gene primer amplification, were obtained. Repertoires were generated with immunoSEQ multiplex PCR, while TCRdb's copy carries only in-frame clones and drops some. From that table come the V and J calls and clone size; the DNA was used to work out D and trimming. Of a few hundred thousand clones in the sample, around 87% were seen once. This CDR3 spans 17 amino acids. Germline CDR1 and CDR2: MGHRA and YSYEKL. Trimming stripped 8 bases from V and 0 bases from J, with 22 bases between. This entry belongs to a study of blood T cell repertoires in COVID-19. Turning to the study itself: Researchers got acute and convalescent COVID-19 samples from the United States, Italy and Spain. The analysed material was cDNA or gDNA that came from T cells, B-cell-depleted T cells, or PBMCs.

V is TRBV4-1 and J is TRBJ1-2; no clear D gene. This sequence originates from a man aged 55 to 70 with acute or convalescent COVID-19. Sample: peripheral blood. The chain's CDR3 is CASREGPAGLTNYGYTF. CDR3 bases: TGCGCCAGCCGGGAGGGTCCCGCGGGGTTAACTAACTATGGCTACACCTTC.